Shown below are 12 T cell receptor beta chains from a single sample sequenced in a study of blood T cell repertoires in COVID-19. Measured with immunoSEQ multiplex PCR; TCRdb has only the in-frame clones, and not every one. The sample lists about 240,000 clones; around 86% were seen once. The source material was peripheral blood. The source is a woman in her forties or fifties with COVID-19, enrolled during active disease.

This clone has more than one count but fewer than ten. The chain combines TRBV6-4 with TRBJ1-2, with D hard to call. Germline-derived CDR1 and CDR2 are MRHNA and SNTAGT. CDR3 length: 15 residues. V lost 5 bases to trimming and J lost 4 bases, with 17 bases between them. CDR3 in amino acids: CASSTSAGGGYGYTF. The CDR3 nucleotides read TGTGCCAGCAGTACTTCTGCGGGAGGCGGCTATGGCTACACCTTC.

The rearrangement links TRBV18 to TRBJ2-7, with 7 positions matching TRBD1. CDR1 KGHSH and CDR2 LQKENI come from the germline V gene. The CDR3 length is 15 residues. With V trimmed by 3 bases and J by 1 base, 6 bases remained unmatched. As DNA, the CDR3 is TGTGCCAGCTCACCTCCCAGGGGGACATCCTACGAGCAGTACTTC. Translation: CASSPPRGTSYEQYF.

The chain couples TRBV27 to TRBJ2-7, with 7 bases lining up with TRBD1. The CDR3 is 14 amino acids. Trimming at V came to 10 bases and at J to 0 bases, leaving 9 bases not matched to a gene. Germline loops: CDR1 MNHEY, CDR2 SMNVEV (reference sequence). The CDR3 sequence is CATSKRQGSYEQYV. The CDR3 DNA follows: TGTGCCACCTCAAAAAGACAGGGCTCCTACGAGCAGTACGTC.

In its sample, this clone was seen once. The genes are TRBV6-5 and TRBJ1-6, with no clear D. This CDR3 is built from 13 residues. Trimming shortened V by 6 bases and J by 8 bases, and 11 bases separated the two germline ends. Germline V gives CDR1 MNHEY, CDR2 SVGAGI. CDR3 DNA sequence: TGTGCCAGCAGGGGCGGGGTAGATTCACCCCTCCACTTT. As protein: CASRGGVDSPLHF.

The table lists this clone with a count of one. CDR3 loop: CASSSTGTGGEKLFF. CDR3 nucleotide sequence: TGTGCCAGCAGCAGCACCGGGACAGGGGGAGAAAAACTGTTTTTT. This sequence joins TRBV28 and TRBJ1-4; 11 bases agree with TRBD1. The CDR3 extends over 15 amino acids. From germline, CDR1 is MDHEN and CDR2 SYDVKM. J gave up 8 bases and V 6 bases, and 8 bases lay outside the gene matches.

This chain connects TRBV6-5 to TRBJ2-5; tentative D call: TRBD1 (5 bases). The CDR3 covers 15 residues. Deletions cut 0 bases from V and 1 base from J, with 9 bases between. CDR1 MNHEY and CDR2 SVGAGI come from the germline V gene. The chain's CDR3 is CASSYSTALQETQYF. In DNA, the CDR3 is TGTGCCAGCAGTTACTCGACAGCCCTCCAAGAGACCCAGTACTTC.

This rearrangement joins TRBV28 to TRBJ2-3; D uncertain. The CDR3 contains 14 residues. Germline CDR1 reads MDHEN; CDR2 reads SYDVKM. Trimming stripped 2 bases from V and 2 bases from J, with 8 bases between. CDR3 DNA sequence: TGTGCCAGCAGTTTAGGTCACTACACAGATACGCAGTATTTT. Translating it yields CASSLGHYTDTQYF. The whole variable domain, filled in from reference TRBV28 and TRBJ2-3, reads DVKVTQSSRYLVKRTGEKVFLECVQDMDHENMFWYRQDPGLGLRLIYFSYDVKMKEKGDIPEGYSVSREKKERFSLILESASTNQTSMYLCASSLGHYTDTQYFGPGTRLTVL.

This sequence joins TRBV3-1 (or the pseudogene TRBV3-2) and TRBJ1-4; unclear D gene. Germline values: CDR1 LGHDT, CDR2 YNNKEL (reference sequence). The CDR3 is made up of 16 amino acids. Trimming pared 4 bases from V and 0 bases from J, leaving 12 bases between. CDR3: CASSLKRPATNEKLFF. CDR3 nucleotides: TGTGCCAGCAGCCTCAAGCGCCCGGCAACTAATGAAAAACTGTTTTTT.

The J gene is TRBJ2-2, the V gene TRBV30; possible D gene TRBD2, 5 bases. The CDR3 sequence is 13 residues long. Trimming stripped 2 bases from V and 11 bases from J, with 15 bases between. Germline values: CDR1 GTSNPN, CDR2 SVGIG (reference sequence). The CDR3 protein is CAWSPTDRGELFF. For the CDR3, the DNA is TGTGCCTGGAGTCCTACCGACCGGGGTGAGCTGTTTTTT.

The J gene is TRBJ2-2, the V gene TRBV6-6, with D perhaps matching TRBD2 (7 bases). From germline, CDR1 is MNHNY and CDR2 SVGAGI (reference sequence). The CDR3 loop spans 13 amino acids. With 10 bases removed from V and 3 bases from J, the gap between germline ends came to 12 bases. The CDR3 is CATKGGHTGELFF. The CDR3 DNA sequence: TGTGCCACTAAGGGGGGGCACACCGGGGAGCTGTTTTTT.

The J gene is TRBJ2-7, the V gene TRBV10-3, with 10 positions matching TRBD2. Germline loops: CDR1 ENHRY, CDR2 SYGVKD. V was pared by 6 bases and J by 1 base, with 3 bases of the junction left unmatched. The CDR3 runs to 14 residues. CDR3 sequence: CAIRRSGGSYEQYF. The CDR3 DNA reads TGTGCCATCAGACGTAGCGGGGGGTCCTACGAGCAGTACTTC.

The chain joins TRBV2 to TRBJ2-5, with 9 bases lining up with TRBD2. Germline CDR1 SNHLY, CDR2 FYNNEI. The junction had 6 bases not matched to a gene; V was cut back by 8 bases and J by 5 bases. The CDR3 spans 13 residues. The CDR3 loop reads CASWGGGAETQYF. The CDR3 DNA follows: TGTGCCAGCTGGGGCGGGGGGGCGGAGACCCAGTACTTC.